One and the same sample provided the 30 T cell receptor beta chains below, sequenced in a study of T cells in localized non-small cell lung cancer. TCRdb's copy holds only in-frame clones and misses some; the assay was immunoSEQ multiplex PCR. The sample lists 45,000 or so clones; around 90% were seen once. The sequencing used PBMCs, collected before any cancer treatment. The receptors were sampled from a woman aged 35-75 years with stage II lung adenocarcinoma.

This clone was seen only a few times. The rearrangement links TRBV7-2 to TRBJ1-2; D call uncertain. With 5 bases removed from V and 3 bases from J, the gap between germline ends came to 13 bases. The germline gives CDR1 SGHTA, CDR2 FQGNSA. The CDR3 is 14 residues long. CDR3 in amino acids: CASSPRPGDYGYTF. CDR3 in DNA: TGTGCCAGCAGCCCCCGTCCCGGGGACTATGGCTACACCTTC.

The chain has TRBV9 and TRBJ2-3, with 8 bases lining up with TRBD2. Unmatched junction bases numbered 5, after V lost 0 bases and J lost 2 bases. The CDR3 is 16 residues long. Germline CDR1 SGDLS, CDR2 YYNGEE. The CDR3 DNA reads as TGTGCCAGCAGCGTAGGAGTAGCGGGGTTCACAGATACGCAGTATTTT. It specifies CASSVGVAGFTDTQYF.

Within the sample, this clone is medium-sized. The chain is built from TRBV16 and TRBJ1-2; D possibly corresponds to TRBD1 (5 bases). The V gene lost 2 bases and the J gene lost 7 bases, with 23 bases spanning the gap. The CDR3 loop spans 17 amino acids. Looked up from germline, CDR1 is KGHSY and CDR2 is FQNENV. CDR3 sequence: CASSQRDPRGLSSGYTF. The CDR3 DNA is TGTGCCAGCAGCCAAAGGGACCCCCGGGGACTTTCGAGTGGCTACACCTTC.

This chain connects TRBV6-1 to TRBJ2-6; D is unclear. V was cut by 8 bases and J by 1 base, with 6 bases left in between. Looked up from germline, CDR1 is MNHNS and CDR2 is SASEGT. This CDR3 region has 13 residues. The CDR3 bases are TGTGCCAGCCTACCATCTGGGGCCAACGTCCTGACTTTC. This translates into CASLPSGANVLTF.

The rearrangement links TRBV28 to TRBJ2-5; 11 bases align to TRBD2. Germline V gene data show CDR1 as MDHEN and CDR2 as SYDVKM. This CDR3 is built from 16 residues. The V gene end was trimmed by 6 bases and the J gene end by 5 bases; junction bases not matched to a gene: 11. The CDR3 loop reads CASSASSGRLRETQYF. The CDR3 DNA follows: TGTGCCAGCAGCGCGTCTAGCGGGAGGCTAAGGGAGACCCAGTACTTC. The whole variable domain, remainder taken from reference TRBV28 and TRBJ2-5, is DVKVTQSSRYLVKRTGEKVFLECVQDMDHENMFWYRQDPGLGLRLIYFSYDVKMKEKGDIPEGYSVSREKKERFSLILESASTNQTSMYLCASSASSGRLRETQYFGPGTRLLVL.

In nucleotides, the CDR3 is TGCGCCAGCAGCTTGGGGGACAGGTCCTACGAGCAGTACTTC. Amino acid sequence: CASSLGDRSYEQYF. This chain links TRBV5-1 with TRBJ2-7; TRBD1 aligns across 8 bases. The CDR3 is 14 residues long. Trimming at V came to 0 bases and at J to 1 base, leaving 0 bases not matched to a gene. In germline, CDR1 is SGHRS, CDR2 YFSETQ.

The chain links TRBV6-5 to TRBJ2-1, with a tentative D call TRBD2 (6 bases). Between the trimmed V and J ends, which lost 6 bases and 6 bases, there was a span of 15 bases. Germline-derived CDR1 and CDR2 are MNHEY and SVGAGI. The CDR3 contains 14 residues. This CDR3 reads CASRKPPGLNEQFF. In DNA, the CDR3 is TGTGCCAGCAGGAAACCCCCGGGACTCAATGAGCAGTTCTTC.

The V and J genes are TRBV4-1 and TRBJ2-2; tentative D call: TRBD2 (5 bases). V dropped 4 bases and J dropped 3 bases, with 9 bases sitting between them. The CDR3 covers 14 residues. Germline CDR1 and CDR2: MGHRA and YSYEKL. DNA of the CDR3: TGCGCCAGCAGCCCCGGACTGTACACCGGGGAGCTGTTTTTT. Protein product: CASSPGLYTGELFF.

As DNA, the CDR3 is TGTGCCAGCAGCCAAGGGGGCAGGGTTGAGCAGTTCTTC. This gives the protein CASSQGGRVEQFF. This chain connects TRBV4-2 to TRBJ2-1, with D possibly TRBD1 on 5 matching bases. The CDR3 is 13 amino acids. Germline loops: CDR1 LGHNA, CDR2 YNFKEQ. The V end lost 1 base, the J end lost 9 bases, and 10 bases lay between the germline ends.

J is TRBJ2-1 and V is TRBV7-2; 9 positions match TRBD2. J gave up 2 bases and V 4 bases, and 3 bases lay outside the gene matches. The CDR3 runs to 15 residues. CDR1 is SGHTA, CDR2 FQGNSA, per germline. CDR3 nucleotides: TGTGCCAGCAGCTACCTAGCGGGACCCTACAATGAGCAGTTCTTC. Encoded protein: CASSYLAGPYNEQFF.

The gene calls are TRBV29-1 and TRBJ1-1; no clear D. This CDR3 is 11 amino acids long. Trimming removed 6 bases from V and 4 bases from J, with 9 bases in between. Germline-derived CDR1 and CDR2 are SQVTM and ANQGSEA. The CDR3 DNA reads as TGCAGCGTCGAGAGACCCACTGAAGCTTTCTTT. Protein sequence: CSVERPTEAFF.

The chain has TRBV28 and TRBJ1-5; D ambiguous. The length of the CDR3 is 15 residues. The V end was cut by 2 bases, the J end by 7 bases, with 15 bases between. Per germline, CDR1 MDHEN and CDR2 SYDVKM. CDR3 sequence (DNA): TGTGCCAGCAGTTTACTTCCGTCTACTGACCAGCCCCAGCATTTT. It codes for CASSLLPSTDQPQHF.

This chain joins TRBV18 and TRBJ2-7; D gene ambiguous. The CDR3 is made up of 12 amino acids. V lost 3 bases to trimming and J lost 3 bases, with 6 bases between them. Germline CDR1 reads KGHSH; CDR2 reads LQKENI. CDR3 sequence: CASSPPDYEQYF. The CDR3 coding sequence is TGTGCCAGCTCACCGCCCGACTACGAGCAGTACTTC.

This sequence joins TRBV5-1 and TRBJ1-1; a possible D gene is TRBD1 (5 bases). V gave up 1 base and J gave up 3 bases, with 13 bases separating them. The CDR3 is 15 amino acids. Germline V gene lookup returns CDR1 SGHRS and CDR2 YFSETQ. CDR3 DNA sequence: TGCGCCAGCAGCTTGTTTGCGGGGCACGACACTGAAGCTTTCTTT. It encodes CASSLFAGHDTEAFF.

The V and J genes are TRBV6-1 and TRBJ2-1; 14 nucleotides agree with TRBD2. This CDR3 has 15 amino acids. The germline gives CDR1 MNHNS, CDR2 SASEGT. Germline trimming cut 3 bases from V and 10 bases from J; bases unmatched to any gene: 5. The CDR3 sequence is CASSDRLAGGKEQFF. The CDR3 DNA sequence: TGTGCCAGCAGTGATAGACTAGCGGGGGGGAAAGAGCAGTTCTTC.

The chain links TRBV11-3 to TRBJ2-2, with 7 bases that match TRBD1. V lost 5 bases to trimming and J lost 0 bases; unmatched junction nucleotides: 3. CDR1 is SGHNT, CDR2 YENEEA, per germline. The CDR3 contains 15 residues. The CDR3 loop reads CASSLGQSNTGELFF. CDR3 DNA: TGTGCCAGCAGCCTGGGACAGTCGAACACCGGGGAGCTGTTTTTT.

This chain connects TRBV15 to TRBJ2-7; 11 bases match TRBD1. The V gene's germline CDR1 is LNHNV and CDR2 YYDKDF (reference sequence). This CDR3 comprises 20 residues. J was trimmed by 4 bases and V by 4 bases; bases with no gene match: 21. The CDR3 DNA follows: TGTGCCACCAGCAAGGGCCCCGGGACAGGGGGGTTCCGCCATGGGTACGAGCAGTACTTC. It is translated as CATSKGPGTGGFRHGYEQYF.

The genes are TRBV9 and TRBJ1-2, with D unclear. V gave up 7 bases and J gave up 6 bases, with 7 bases separating them. The germline gives CDR1 SGDLS, CDR2 YYNGEE. CDR3 length: 10 residues. The CDR3 nucleotides are TGTGCCAGCGGCTCTAATGGCTACACCTTC. Translated, it gives CASGSNGYTF.

This sequence joins TRBV2 and TRBJ1-2; 8 bases map to TRBD1. CDR1 and CDR2 (germline): SNHLY, FYNNEI. V lost 1 base and J lost 5; bases outside the gene matches: 9. This CDR3 comprises 16 residues. The CDR3: CASSEGTGPLVYGYTF. The CDR3 DNA reads TGTGCCAGCAGTGAAGGGACAGGGCCGCTTGTTTATGGCTACACCTTC.

The gene calls are TRBV11-2 and TRBJ2-4, with D maybe TRBD2 (6 bases). CDR3 length: 17 amino acids. V was clipped by 2 bases and J by 6 bases, with 20 bases between them. Germline assignment: CDR1 SGHAT and CDR2 FQNNGV. CDR3 residues: CASSLKLGPTGRNIQYF. CDR3 DNA sequence: TGTGCCAGCAGCTTAAAATTGGGACCCACCGGGAGAAACATTCAGTACTTC.

V usage is TRBV28 and J usage is TRBJ2-1; weak D call: TRBD2 (6 bases). V shed 1 base and J shed 0 bases, with 10 bases lying between them. This CDR3 contains 16 residues. Germline loops: CDR1 MDHEN, CDR2 SYDVKM. Written as DNA, the CDR3 is TGTGCCAGCAGTTTATTCCGGGAGCCCTCCTACAATGAGCAGTTCTTC. This gives the protein CASSLFREPSYNEQFF.

Here the CDR3 reads CASSFSPLPDQPQHF. In nucleotides, the CDR3 is TGTGCCAGCAGCTTTAGCCCGCTTCCCGATCAGCCCCAGCATTTT. This chain uses TRBV7-2 with TRBJ1-5; no reliable D call. The V gene's germline CDR1 is SGHTA and CDR2 FQGNSA. The CDR3 spans 15 residues. Trimming pared 3 bases from V and 5 bases from J, leaving 14 bases between.

V is TRBV28 and J is TRBJ1-2; D is possibly TRBD1 (6 bases). V was shortened by 5 bases and J by 6 bases, with 19 bases between the two germline ends. The CDR3 runs to 15 residues. The V gene's germline CDR1 is MDHEN and CDR2 SYDVKM. The CDR3 DNA sequence: TGTGCCAGCAGTCCCCCTACCAACAGGGTTGATGGCTACACCTTC. Amino acids: CASSPPTNRVDGYTF.

The chain couples TRBV11-2 to TRBJ2-7; D remains unclear. The CDR3 is made up of 13 amino acids. V shed 1 base and J shed 2 bases, with 6 bases lying between them. The V gene's germline CDR1 is SGHAT and CDR2 FQNNGV. CDR3 protein: CASSLGPTYEQYF. CDR3 bases: TGTGCCAGCAGCTTAGGCCCGACCTACGAGCAGTACTTC.

This clone was counted only a few times. CDR3 sequence (DNA): TGTGCCAGCAACCCTAGCGGGGGGAATGAGCAGTTCTTC. It translates to CASNPSGGNEQFF. The chain joins TRBV5-4 to TRBJ2-1; 11 nucleotides align to TRBD2. In germline, CDR1 is SGHNT, CDR2 YYREEE (reference sequence). Germline trimming cut 6 bases from V and 7 bases from J; bases unmatched to any gene: 3. The CDR3 totals 13 residues.

This sequence joins TRBV18 and TRBJ1-5; D call uncertain. The V end lost 4 bases, the J end lost 4 bases, and 11 bases lay between the germline ends. Germline CDR1 is KGHSH and CDR2 is LQKENI. The CDR3 totals 14 residues. The CDR3 protein is CASSRGYQNQPQHF. The DNA of the CDR3 is TGTGCCAGCTCACGAGGGTATCAGAATCAGCCCCAGCATTTT.

This clone was counted once. This chain joins TRBV12-1 and TRBJ2-3; the DNA was not used to check the table's D call, TRBD2. TRBV12-1 is shown as a pseudogene. The CDR3 totals 17 residues. CDR3 amino acids: CASSFELCGRAKDTQYF. CDR3 in DNA: TGTGCCAGCAGCTTTGAATTATGCGGGAGGGCCAAAGATACGCAGTATTTT.

The rearrangement joins TRBV10-1 to TRBJ2-2, with 10 bases that match TRBD1. From germline, CDR1 is WNHNN and CDR2 SYGVQD (reference sequence). Trimming removed 4 bases from V and 2 bases from J; junction bases left unmatched: 4. The CDR3 consists of 16 residues. CDR3 nucleotides: TGCGCCAGCAGTGGACAGACAGGGGGCAACACCGGGGAGCTGTTTTTT. Residues: CASSGQTGGNTGELFF.

This chain's CDR3 is CASSQRAPGTGSGAFF. The CDR3, as DNA: TGTGCCAGCAGCCAACGGGCTCCAGGGACAGGGAGCGGGGCTTTCTTT. V and J are TRBV14 and TRBJ1-1; TRBD1 aligns across 9 bases. The V gene's germline CDR1 is SGHDN and CDR2 FVKESK. There are 16 residues in the CDR3. V gave up 2 bases and J gave up 11 bases; unmatched junction bases: 15.

The chain recombines TRBV28 with TRBJ1-2; a weak D match, TRBD1 (6 bases). The germline V and J ends were trimmed by 9 bases and 8 bases, with 16 bases remaining between them. Germline V CDR1 and CDR2: MDHEN, SYDVKM. The length of the CDR3 is 12 residues. In DNA, the CDR3 is TGTGCCAGTCAAGCCTCAGGGGCCGGCTACACCTTC. It is translated as CASQASGAGYTF.